This T cell receptor beta chain was identified in a study of T cell repertoires in cytomegalovirus infection. Overall study context: Signatures in public TCR beta sequences pointed to both CMV infection and matching HLA type.

General observations from the study: HLA-C-restricted CMV-specific TCR beta clonotypes prevailed in the ex vivo response.

The sample holds many counts of this clonotype. Its matching antigen is unknown. Per the germline V gene, CDR1 is MNHEY and CDR2 is SVGEGT. The CDR3 is made up of 15 amino acids. V was pared by 2 bases and J by 3 bases, with 11 bases between. Using its own MiXCR run on the reads, TCRdb lists one record per CDR3 protein. The sample consists of roughly 600,000 distinct CDR3 sequences, approximately 25% of them appearing once. The chain uses TRBV6-2 or TRBV6-3 and TRBJ2-4; D is uncertain. The sequencing sample was made of CD8+ T cells from PBMCs. This clonotype was sampled from a human donor in good health (CMV status not recorded). Some clones in this sample may be carry-over from other donors' samples. The chain's CDR3 is CASSYLGRNKNIQYF. The CDR3 DNA follows: TGTGCCAGCAGTTACCTGGGCAGGAACAAAAACATTCAGTACTTC.